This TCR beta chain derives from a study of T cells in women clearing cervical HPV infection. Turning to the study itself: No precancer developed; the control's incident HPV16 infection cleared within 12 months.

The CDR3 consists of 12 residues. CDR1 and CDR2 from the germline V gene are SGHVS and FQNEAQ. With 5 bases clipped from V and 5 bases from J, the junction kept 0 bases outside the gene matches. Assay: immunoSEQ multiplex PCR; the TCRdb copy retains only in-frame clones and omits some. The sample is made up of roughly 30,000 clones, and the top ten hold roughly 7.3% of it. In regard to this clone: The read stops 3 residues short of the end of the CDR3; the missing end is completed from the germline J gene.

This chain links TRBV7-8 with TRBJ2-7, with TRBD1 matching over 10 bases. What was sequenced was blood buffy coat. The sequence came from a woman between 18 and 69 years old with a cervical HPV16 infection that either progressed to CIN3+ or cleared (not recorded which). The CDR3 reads CASSGTGDEQYF. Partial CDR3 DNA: TGTGCCAGCAGCGGGACAGGGGACGAG. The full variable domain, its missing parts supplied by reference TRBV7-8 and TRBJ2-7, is GAGVSQSPRYKVAKRGQDVALRCDPISGHVSLFWYQQALGQGPEFLTYFQNEAQLDKSGLPSDRFFAERPEGSVSTLKIQRTQQEDSAVYLCASSGTGDEQYFGPGTRLTVT.